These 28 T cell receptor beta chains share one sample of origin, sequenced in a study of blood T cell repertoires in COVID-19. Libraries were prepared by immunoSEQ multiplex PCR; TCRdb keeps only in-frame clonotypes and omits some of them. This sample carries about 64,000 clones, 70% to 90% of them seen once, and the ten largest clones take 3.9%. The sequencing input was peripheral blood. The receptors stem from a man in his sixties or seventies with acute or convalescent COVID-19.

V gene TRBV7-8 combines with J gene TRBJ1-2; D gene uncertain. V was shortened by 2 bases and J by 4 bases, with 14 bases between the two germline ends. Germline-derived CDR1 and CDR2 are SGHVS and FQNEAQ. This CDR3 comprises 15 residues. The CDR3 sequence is CASSLTLQVGYGYTF. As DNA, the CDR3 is TGTGCCAGCAGCTTAACGTTGCAGGTTGGCTATGGCTACACCTTC.

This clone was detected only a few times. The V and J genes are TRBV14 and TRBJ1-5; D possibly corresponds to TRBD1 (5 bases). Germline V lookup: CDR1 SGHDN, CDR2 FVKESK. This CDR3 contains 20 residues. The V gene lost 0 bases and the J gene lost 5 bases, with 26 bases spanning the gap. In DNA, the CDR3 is TGTGCCAGCAGCCAAGATCCGGGTGGGACCTACCGGGGGGAAGATCAGCCCCAGCATTTT. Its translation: CASSQDPGGTYRGEDQPQHF.

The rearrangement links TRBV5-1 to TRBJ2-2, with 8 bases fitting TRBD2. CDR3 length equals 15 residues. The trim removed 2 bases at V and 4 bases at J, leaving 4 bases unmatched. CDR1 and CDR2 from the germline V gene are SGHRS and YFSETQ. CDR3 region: CASSFRGGSTGELFF. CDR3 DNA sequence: TGCGCCAGCAGCTTTCGGGGGGGCTCCACCGGGGAGCTGTTTTTT.

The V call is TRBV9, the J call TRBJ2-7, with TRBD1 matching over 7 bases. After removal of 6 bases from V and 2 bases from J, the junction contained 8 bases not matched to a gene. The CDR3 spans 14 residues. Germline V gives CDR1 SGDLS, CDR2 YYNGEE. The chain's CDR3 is CASTRGTDPYEQYF. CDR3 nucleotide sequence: TGTGCCAGCACGAGAGGGACAGATCCCTACGAGCAGTACTTC.

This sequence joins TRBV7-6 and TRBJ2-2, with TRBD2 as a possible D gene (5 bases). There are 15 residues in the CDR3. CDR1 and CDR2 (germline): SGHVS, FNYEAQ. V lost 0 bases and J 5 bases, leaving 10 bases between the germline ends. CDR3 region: CASSLARVGTGELFF. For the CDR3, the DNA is TGTGCCAGCAGCTTAGCGCGGGTGGGGACCGGGGAGCTGTTTTTT.

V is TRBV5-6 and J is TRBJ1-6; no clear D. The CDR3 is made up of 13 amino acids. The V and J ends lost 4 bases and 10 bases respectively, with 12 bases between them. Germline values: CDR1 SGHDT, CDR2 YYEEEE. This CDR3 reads CASSSRHSSPLHF. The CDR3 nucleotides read TGTGCCAGCAGCAGTCGGCACAGCTCACCCCTCCACTTT.

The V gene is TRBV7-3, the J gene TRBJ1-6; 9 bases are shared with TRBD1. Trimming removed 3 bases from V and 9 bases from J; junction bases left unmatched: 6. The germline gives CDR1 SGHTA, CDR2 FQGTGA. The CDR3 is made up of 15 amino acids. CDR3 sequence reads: CASSLMGQGGSPLHF. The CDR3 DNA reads TGTGCCAGCAGCTTGATGGGACAGGGTGGTTCACCCCTCCACTTT.

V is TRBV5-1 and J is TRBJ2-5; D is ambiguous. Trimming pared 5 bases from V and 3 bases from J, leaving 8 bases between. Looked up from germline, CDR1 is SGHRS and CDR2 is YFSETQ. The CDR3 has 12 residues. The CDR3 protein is CASSRGEETQYF. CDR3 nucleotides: TGCGCCAGCAGTCGCGGTGAAGAGACCCAGTACTTC.

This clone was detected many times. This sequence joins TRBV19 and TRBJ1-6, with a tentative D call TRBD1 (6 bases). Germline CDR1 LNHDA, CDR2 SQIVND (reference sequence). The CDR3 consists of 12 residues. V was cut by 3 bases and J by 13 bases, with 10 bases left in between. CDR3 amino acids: CASSMVQGPLHF. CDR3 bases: TGTGCCAGTAGTATGGTGCAGGGGCCCCTCCACTTT.

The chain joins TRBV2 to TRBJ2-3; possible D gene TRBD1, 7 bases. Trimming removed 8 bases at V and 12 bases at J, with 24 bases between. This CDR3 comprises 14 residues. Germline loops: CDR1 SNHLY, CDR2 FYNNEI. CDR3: CASVGQLGREAQYF. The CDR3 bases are TGTGCCAGCGTGGGACAGCTCGGAAGGGAGGCACAGTATTTT.

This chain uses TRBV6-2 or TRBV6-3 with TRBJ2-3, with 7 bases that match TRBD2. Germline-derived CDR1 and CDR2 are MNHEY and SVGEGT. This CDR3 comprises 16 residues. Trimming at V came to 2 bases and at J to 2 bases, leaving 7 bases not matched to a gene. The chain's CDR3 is CASSYLSGVFTDTQYF. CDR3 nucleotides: TGTGCCAGCAGTTACCTAAGCGGGGTATTCACAGATACGCAGTATTTT.

CDR3 protein: CASSKPGERIYGYTF. The CDR3 DNA follows: TGTGCCAGCAGCAAACCAGGGGAAAGGATCTATGGCTACACCTTC. The gene calls are TRBV21-1 and TRBJ1-2; TRBD1, the D gene given by the table, was not confirmed from the DNA. TRBV21-1 is annotated as a pseudogene. The CDR3 loop spans 15 amino acids.

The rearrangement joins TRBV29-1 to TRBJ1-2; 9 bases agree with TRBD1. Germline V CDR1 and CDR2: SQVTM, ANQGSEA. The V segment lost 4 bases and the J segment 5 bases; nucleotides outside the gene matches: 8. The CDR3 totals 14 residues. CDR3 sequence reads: CSVATQGTGYGYTF. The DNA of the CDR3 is TGCAGCGTTGCCACCCAAGGGACAGGGTATGGCTACACCTTC.

CDR3 protein: CASSPGQGLYNEQFF. DNA of the CDR3: TGTGCCAGTAGTCCGGGACAGGGCCTATACAATGAGCAGTTCTTC. The chain combines TRBV19 with TRBJ2-1; 9 bases fit TRBD1. Germline lookup yields CDR1 LNHDA and CDR2 SQIVND (reference sequence). Germline trimming cut 5 bases from V and 4 bases from J; bases unmatched to any gene: 6. CDR3 length: 15 amino acids.

The CDR3 sequence is CASSYEGQIMNTEAFF. In nucleotides, the CDR3 is TGTGCCAGCAGTTATGAAGGACAGATAATGAACACTGAAGCTTTCTTT. The rearrangement uses TRBV6-5 and TRBJ1-1; a weak D match, TRBD1 (6 bases). Germline assignment: CDR1 MNHEY and CDR2 SVGAGI. This CDR3 is 16 amino acids long. V was pared by 3 bases and J by 0 bases, with 14 bases between.

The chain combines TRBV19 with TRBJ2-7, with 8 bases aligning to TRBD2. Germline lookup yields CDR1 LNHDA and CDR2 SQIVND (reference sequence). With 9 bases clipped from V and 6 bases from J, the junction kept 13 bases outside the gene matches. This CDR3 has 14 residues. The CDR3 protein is CARPTPGGPGEQYF. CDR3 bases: TGTGCCAGACCTACTCCGGGGGGGCCGGGCGAGCAGTACTTC.

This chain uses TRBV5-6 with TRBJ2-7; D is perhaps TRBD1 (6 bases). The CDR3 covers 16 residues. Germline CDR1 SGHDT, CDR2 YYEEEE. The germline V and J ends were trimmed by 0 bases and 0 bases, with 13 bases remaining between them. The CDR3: CASSLAGQGRSYEQYF. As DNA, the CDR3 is TGTGCCAGCAGCTTGGCGGGGCAGGGGCGCTCCTACGAGCAGTACTTC.

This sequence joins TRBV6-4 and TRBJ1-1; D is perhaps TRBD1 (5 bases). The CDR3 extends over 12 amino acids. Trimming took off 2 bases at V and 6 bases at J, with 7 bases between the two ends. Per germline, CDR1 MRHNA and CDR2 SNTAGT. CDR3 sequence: CASSDPQAEAFF. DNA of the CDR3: TGTGCCAGCAGTGACCCACAGGCTGAAGCTTTCTTT.

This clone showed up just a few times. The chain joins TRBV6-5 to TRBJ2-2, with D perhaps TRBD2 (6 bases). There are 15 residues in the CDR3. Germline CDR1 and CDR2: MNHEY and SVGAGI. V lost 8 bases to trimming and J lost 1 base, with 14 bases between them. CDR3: CASRRESGNTGELFF. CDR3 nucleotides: TGTGCCAGCCGGAGGGAGAGTGGGAACACCGGGGAGCTGTTTTTT.

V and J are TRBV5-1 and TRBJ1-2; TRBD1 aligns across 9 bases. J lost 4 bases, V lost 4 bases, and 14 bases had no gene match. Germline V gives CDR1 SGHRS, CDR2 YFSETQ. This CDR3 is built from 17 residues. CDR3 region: CASSLSGWDRDGYGYTF. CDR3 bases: TGCGCCAGCAGCCTGTCGGGGTGGGACAGGGACGGCTATGGCTACACCTTC.

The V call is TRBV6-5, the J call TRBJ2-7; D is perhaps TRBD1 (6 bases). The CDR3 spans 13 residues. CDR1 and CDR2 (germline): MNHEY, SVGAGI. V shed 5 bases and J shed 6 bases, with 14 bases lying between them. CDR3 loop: CASSPREGGEQYF. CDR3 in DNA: TGTGCCAGCAGTCCCCGTGAAGGGGGCGAGCAGTACTTC.

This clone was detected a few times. CDR3 bases: TGCGCCAGCAGCCAACTATCTGAGCAGTTCTTC. It translates to CASSQLSEQFF. J is TRBJ2-1 and V is TRBV4-1; D not certain. From germline, CDR1 is MGHRA and CDR2 YSYEKL. CDR3 size: 11 residues. Trimming took 2 bases from V and 9 from J, leaving 5 bases between them.

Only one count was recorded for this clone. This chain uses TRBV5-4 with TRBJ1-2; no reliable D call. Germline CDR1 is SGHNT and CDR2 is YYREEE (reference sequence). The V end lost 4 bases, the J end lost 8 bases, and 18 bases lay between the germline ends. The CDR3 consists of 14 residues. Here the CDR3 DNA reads TGTGCCAGCAGCCCTGGCTTGGGCGCAGAAGGCTACACCTTC. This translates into CASSPGLGAEGYTF.

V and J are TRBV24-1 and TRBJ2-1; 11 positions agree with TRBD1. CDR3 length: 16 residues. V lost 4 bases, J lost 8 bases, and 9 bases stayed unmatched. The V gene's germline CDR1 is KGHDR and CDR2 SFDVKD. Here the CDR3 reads CATSDTRTGGGYEQFF. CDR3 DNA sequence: TGTGCCACCAGTGACACCCGGACAGGGGGCGGGTATGAGCAGTTCTTC.

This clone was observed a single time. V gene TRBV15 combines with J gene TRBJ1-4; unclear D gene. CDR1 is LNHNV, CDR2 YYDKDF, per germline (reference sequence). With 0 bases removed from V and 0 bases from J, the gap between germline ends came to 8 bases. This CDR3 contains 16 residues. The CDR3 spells CATSRDPGSTNEKLFF. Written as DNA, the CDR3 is TGTGCCACCAGCAGAGATCCGGGGTCAACTAATGAAAAACTGTTTTTT.

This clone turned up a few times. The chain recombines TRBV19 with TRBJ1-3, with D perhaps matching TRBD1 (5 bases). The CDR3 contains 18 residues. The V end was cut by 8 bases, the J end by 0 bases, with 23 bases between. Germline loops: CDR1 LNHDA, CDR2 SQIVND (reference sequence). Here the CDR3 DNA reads TGTGCCAGTGGGGGGTCATGGGCAGGGCCCCGCTCTGGAAACACCATATATTTT. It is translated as CASGGSWAGPRSGNTIYF. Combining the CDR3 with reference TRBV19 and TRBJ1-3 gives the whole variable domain DGGITQSPKYLFRKEGQNVTLSCEQNLNHDAMYWYRQDPGQGLRLIYYSQIVNDFQKGDIAEGYSVSREKKESFPLTVTSAQKNPTAFYLCASGGSWAGPRSGNTIYFGEGSWLTVV.

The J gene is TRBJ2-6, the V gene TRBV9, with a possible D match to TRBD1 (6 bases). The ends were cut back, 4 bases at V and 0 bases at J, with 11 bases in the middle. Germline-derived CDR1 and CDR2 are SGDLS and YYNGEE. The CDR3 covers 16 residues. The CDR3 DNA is TGTGCCAGCAGCTTTCGACAGGACTCTGGGGCCAACGTCCTGACTTTC. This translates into CASSFRQDSGANVLTF. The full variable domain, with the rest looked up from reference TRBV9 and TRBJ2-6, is DSGVTQTPKHLITATGQRVTLRCSPRSGDLSVYWYQQSLDQGLQFLIQYYNGEERAKGNILERFSAQQFPDLHSELNLSSLELGDSALYFCASSFRQDSGANVLTFGAGSRLTVL.

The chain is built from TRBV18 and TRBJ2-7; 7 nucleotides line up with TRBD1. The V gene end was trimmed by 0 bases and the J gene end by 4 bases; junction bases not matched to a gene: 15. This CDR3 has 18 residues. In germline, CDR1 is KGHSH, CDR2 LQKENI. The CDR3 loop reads CASSPPWRTTGLFYEQYF. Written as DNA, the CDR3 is TGTGCCAGCTCACCACCATGGCGGACGACAGGGTTGTTTTACGAGCAGTACTTC.